The source of this T cell receptor beta chain is a study of shared clonotypes between healthy human individuals. Study-level information: Each donor contributed plates that comprised three CD4 naive, three CD4 memory, two CD8 naive and one CD8 memory.

Clones were read by immunoSEQ multiplex PCR, and TCRdb kept only the in-frame ones, dropping some. The table has around 980,000 clones, approximately 80% seen once; the top ten hold roughly 0.62%. CDR1 SGHNT and CDR2 YYREEE come from the germline V gene (reference sequence). The CDR3 is 13 amino acids. This clone was seen a single time. This sequence may be a read error, since a much larger clone differs from it by one base. Other DNA sequences in the same sample also yield this CDR3. J is TRBJ1-4 and V is TRBV5-4; possible D gene TRBD1, 6 bases. This clonotype was obtained from a man younger than 30 in good health. Some clones in this sample may be carry-over from other donors' samples. The specimen sequenced was memory CD4+ T cells from PBMCs. This sample's subset: CD45RA-negative fraction. This chain's CDR3 is CASSVRGGEKLFF. CDR3 nucleotides: TGCGCCAGCAGCGTACGAGGGGGTGAAAAACTGTTTTTT.